The subject of this entry is one T cell receptor (beta chain). The age range of participants was about 18 to 100 years, with residence in roughly 25 US areas. Cohorts were determined from participant-reported clinical history. Generated by immunoSEQ multiplex PCR, the TCRdb table keeps only in-frame clones and is missing some. The profile shows roughly 19,000 clones, about nine tenths of them singletons. The sample is drawn from a study of blood T cell repertoires in COVID-19. V gave up 6 bases and J gave up 6 bases, with 17 bases separating them. Germline V lookup: CDR1 SGHAT, CDR2 FQDESV (reference sequence). The length of the CDR3 is 14 residues.

This sequence originates from a woman younger than 45 who had recovered from COVID-19. The material sequenced was PBMCs or T cells enriched from blood (not recorded which). The chain links TRBV11-1 to TRBJ1-1; maybe TRBD1 (6 bases). The CDR3 sequence: CASSPGQARAEAFF. The CDR3 DNA reads TGTGCCAGCAGTCCGGGACAAGCGAGGGCTGAAGCTTTCTTT.